Presented here are 9 T cell receptor beta chains from one specimen sequenced in a study of spatial heterogeneity in lung cancer. Whole-study findings and limits: Counts that tracked tumor mutation counts were those of expanded intratumoral alpha and beta TCRs.

Regarding time point: sample taken at primary tumor resection. Their antigens are not known. TCRdb processed the 5' RACE reads anew with MiXCR; each CDR3 protein has one entry. The top ten clones hold roughly a sixth of a sample with about 7,900 distinct CDR3 sequences, about 7% of them seen once. The sequences come from lung tumor tissue, collected at surgery. The receptors stem from a female donor with early-stage non-small cell lung cancer.

This clonotype was observed many times. In a library made to pick up alpha chains, this beta chain is a stray read with a size that means little. This chain joins TRBV3-1 and TRBJ1-2, with unresolved D. The V and J ends lost 1 base and 0 bases respectively, with 9 bases between them. Per germline, CDR1 LGHDT and CDR2 YNNKEL (reference sequence). The CDR3 contains 15 residues. Here the CDR3 reads CASSQVHNSNYGYTF. The CDR3 bases are TGTGCCAGCAGCCAAGTCCACAATTCTAACTATGGCTACACCTTC. Full variable domain (rest looked up from reference TRBV3-1 and TRBJ1-2): DTAVSQTPKYLVTQMGNDKSIKCEQNLGHDTMYWYKQDSKKFLKIMFSYNNKELIINETVPNRFSPKSPDKAHLNLHINSLELGDSAVYFCASSQVHNSNYGYTFGSGTRLTVV.

As to this clonotype: Little can be read into the size of this beta chain, an off-target read in a library designed for alpha chains. This chain joins TRBV5-1 and TRBJ1-5; D gene unclear. V lost 0 bases, J lost 5 bases, and 15 bases lay in between. Germline V gene sequence: CDR1 SGHRS, CDR2 YFSETQ. This CDR3 is 16 amino acids long. The CDR3 coding sequence is TGCGCCAGCAGCTTGGGGGGAGGCTCCGGAGATCAGCCCCAGCATTTT. The encoded protein is CASSLGGGSGDQPQHF.

This clonotype has at least ten counts. Little can be read into the size of this beta chain, an off-target read in a library designed for alpha chains. The chain links TRBV20-1 to TRBJ1-2; D perhaps matches TRBD1 (5 bases). The CDR3 consists of 12 residues. The V gene lost 4 bases and the J gene lost 8 bases, with 14 bases spanning the gap. CDR1 DFQATT and CDR2 SNEGSKA come from the germline V gene (reference sequence). The CDR3 coding sequence is TGCAGTGCTACCAAGGCAGGGCAAGGCTACACCTTC. Translating gives CSATKAGQGYTF.

This clonotype was seen many times. This beta chain came through as a stray read in a library set up for alpha chains, and its size says little. The chain is built from TRBV29-1 and TRBJ2-1; D not resolved. The CDR3 has 14 amino acids. The germline V and J ends were trimmed by 2 bases and 5 bases, with 13 bases remaining between them. CDR1 is SQVTM, CDR2 ANQGSEA, per germline. CDR3 nucleotide sequence: TGCAGCGTTGAACGGCCCAGTGGGGACAATGAGCAGTTCTTC. Its protein is CSVERPSGDNEQFF.

At least ten counts were recorded for this clonotype. This beta chain was picked up by a library intended for alpha chains and is off target, so its count carries little meaning. The chain joins TRBV7-9 to TRBJ1-5; TRBD1 is a possible D gene (5 bases). V gave up 4 bases and J gave up 6 bases, with 13 bases separating them. CDR3 length: 14 amino acids. Per the germline V gene, CDR1 is SEHNR and CDR2 is FQNEAQ (reference sequence). CDR3 in amino acids: CASSSTVGTQPQHF. For the CDR3, the DNA is TGTGCCAGCAGCTCCACTGTGGGGACTCAGCCCCAGCATTTT.

By share, this clonotype ranks as medium-sized. The size of this beta chain means little, since it is a stray read in a library made for alpha chains. The chain has TRBV28 and TRBJ2-7; tentatively, D is TRBD1 (5 bases). Germline V gene data show CDR1 as MDHEN and CDR2 as SYDVKM. The CDR3 is 14 residues long. V was clipped by 6 bases and J by 2 bases, with 14 bases between them. The CDR3 spells CASRRTFQAYEQYF. The CDR3 nucleotides are TGTGCCAGCAGGAGGACATTTCAGGCCTACGAGCAGTACTTC.

This clonotype ranks as medium-sized. A library prepared for alpha chains yielded this beta chain as an off-target read; its size is of little meaning. The J gene is TRBJ2-7, the V gene TRBV30, with D unclear. The CDR3 has 12 amino acids. CDR1 and CDR2 (germline): GTSNPN, SVGIG (reference sequence). Trimming removed 1 base at V and 3 bases at J, with 7 bases between. CDR3 sequence: CAWSGQFYEQYF. The CDR3 DNA follows: TGTGCCTGGAGTGGCCAGTTCTACGAGCAGTACTTC.

This clonotype was observed a few times. This beta chain is a stray read from a library made for alpha chains; its abundance is not meaningful. V usage is TRBV24-1 and J usage is TRBJ2-7; 10 bases are a match to TRBD1. This CDR3 has 16 residues. The germline gives CDR1 KGHDR, CDR2 SFDVKD. V lost 3 bases, J lost 4 bases, and 8 bases stayed unmatched. CDR3 nucleotides: TGTGCCACCAGTGATGAACCGGGACAGGGGTTATACGAGCAGTACGTC. It encodes CATSDEPGQGLYEQYV.

This clonotype appeared many times. This beta chain came through as a stray read in a library set up for alpha chains, and its size says little. The V gene is TRBV30, the J gene TRBJ2-2; possibly TRBD2 for D (7 bases). This CDR3 is 15 amino acids long. Per germline, CDR1 GTSNPN and CDR2 SVGIG (reference sequence). V gave up 3 bases and J gave up 6 bases, with 17 bases separating them. The CDR3 coding sequence is TGTGCCTGGAGGGGGGGGCTAGCGGCCCCCGGGGAGCTGTTTTTT. This sequence encodes CAWRGGLAAPGELFF.